This T cell receptor (beta chain) was identified during a study of cytomegalovirus exposure and HLA in healthy donors. Whole-study findings and limits: Associated with cytomegalovirus, according to the listing, were fewer than 200 TCR beta chains. Analyses of presence/absence relied on an assumption of roughly uniform sequencing depth across donors.

Remarks on this clone: Its target is not known.

Amplification used 60 Vbeta primers and 13 Jbeta primers. Clones were sequenced by immunoSEQ multiplex PCR, and TCRdb holds only the in-frame ones, with some missing. There are 100,000 to 150,000 clones in the sample; roughly 74% occur only once, and around 4% lies in the top ten. Input material: PBMCs. The receptor's source is a man aged 40-50 years in good health and CMV-seronegative.

CDR3 protein: CASSQGTSGVIFETQYF. CDR3 coding DNA: TGTGCCAGCAGTCAGGGGACTAGCGGGGTAATATTTGAGACCCAGTACTTC. This chain joins TRBV27 and TRBJ2-5; 13 bases fit TRBD2. The CDR3 is made up of 17 amino acids. V lost 5 bases to trimming and J lost 5 bases; unmatched junction nucleotides: 11. The germline gives CDR1 MNHEY, CDR2 SMNVEV (reference sequence).